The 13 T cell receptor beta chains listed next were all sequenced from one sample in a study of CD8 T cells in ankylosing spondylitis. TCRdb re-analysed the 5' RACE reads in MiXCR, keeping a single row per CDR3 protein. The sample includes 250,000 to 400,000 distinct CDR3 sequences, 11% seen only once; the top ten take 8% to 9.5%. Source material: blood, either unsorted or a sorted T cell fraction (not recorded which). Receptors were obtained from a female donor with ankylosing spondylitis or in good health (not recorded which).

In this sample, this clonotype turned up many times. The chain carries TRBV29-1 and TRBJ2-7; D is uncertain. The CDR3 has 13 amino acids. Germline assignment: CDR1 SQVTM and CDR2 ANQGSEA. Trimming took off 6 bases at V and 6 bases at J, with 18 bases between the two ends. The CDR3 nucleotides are TGCAGCGTCGCCTACGGTGGACCCATCGAGCAGTACTTC. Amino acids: CSVAYGGPIEQYF.

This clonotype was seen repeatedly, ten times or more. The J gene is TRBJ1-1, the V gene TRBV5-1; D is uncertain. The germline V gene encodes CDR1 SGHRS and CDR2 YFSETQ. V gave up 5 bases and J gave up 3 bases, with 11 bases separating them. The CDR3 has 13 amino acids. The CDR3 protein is CASSTNLDTEAFF. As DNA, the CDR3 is TGCGCCAGCAGTACTAATCTGGACACTGAAGCTTTCTTT.

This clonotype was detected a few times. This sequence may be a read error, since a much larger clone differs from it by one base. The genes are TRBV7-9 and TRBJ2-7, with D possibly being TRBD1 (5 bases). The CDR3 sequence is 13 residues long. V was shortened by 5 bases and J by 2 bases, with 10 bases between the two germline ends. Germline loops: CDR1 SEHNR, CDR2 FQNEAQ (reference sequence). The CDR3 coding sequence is TGTGCCAGCAGCCAAGACAGCCCCTACGAGCAGTACTTC. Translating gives CASSQDSPYEQYF.

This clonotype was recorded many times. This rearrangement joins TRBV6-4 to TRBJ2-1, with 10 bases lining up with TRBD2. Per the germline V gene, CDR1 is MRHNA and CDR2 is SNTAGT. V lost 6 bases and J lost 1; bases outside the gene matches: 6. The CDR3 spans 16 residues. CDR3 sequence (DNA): TGTGCCAGCAGAAAAACTAGCGGGGTTTCCTACAATGAGCAGTTCTTC. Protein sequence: CASRKTSGVSYNEQFF.

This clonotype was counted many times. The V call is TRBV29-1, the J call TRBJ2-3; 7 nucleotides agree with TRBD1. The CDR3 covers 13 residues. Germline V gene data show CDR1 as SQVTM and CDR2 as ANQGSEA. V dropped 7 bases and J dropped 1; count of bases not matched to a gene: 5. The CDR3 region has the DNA TGCAGCGCCAACAGGGGACGCACAGATACGCAGTATTTT. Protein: CSANRGRTDTQYF.

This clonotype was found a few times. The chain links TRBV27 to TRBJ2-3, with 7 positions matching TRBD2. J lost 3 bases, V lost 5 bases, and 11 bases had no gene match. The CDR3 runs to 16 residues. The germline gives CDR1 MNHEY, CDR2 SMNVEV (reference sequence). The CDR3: CASSHETSPNTDTQYF. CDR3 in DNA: TGTGCCAGCAGTCACGAGACTAGCCCAAATACAGATACGCAGTATTTT.

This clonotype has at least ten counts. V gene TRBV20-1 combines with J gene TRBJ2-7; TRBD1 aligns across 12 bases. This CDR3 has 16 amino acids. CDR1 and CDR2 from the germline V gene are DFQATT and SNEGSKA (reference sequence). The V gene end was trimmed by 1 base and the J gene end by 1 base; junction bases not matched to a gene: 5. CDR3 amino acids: CSARGGGQGASYEQYF. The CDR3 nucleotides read TGCAGTGCTAGAGGGGGGGGACAGGGGGCTTCCTACGAGCAGTACTTC.

The CDR3 is CASSLGGIADGYTF. In nucleotides, the CDR3 is TGCGCCAGCAGCTTAGGGGGGATAGCAGATGGCTACACCTTC. The chain combines TRBV5-1 with TRBJ1-2; D is perhaps TRBD1 (6 bases). Trimming stripped 2 bases from V and 6 bases from J, with 14 bases between. The germline CDR1 and CDR2 sequences are SGHRS and YFSETQ. This CDR3 is 14 amino acids long.

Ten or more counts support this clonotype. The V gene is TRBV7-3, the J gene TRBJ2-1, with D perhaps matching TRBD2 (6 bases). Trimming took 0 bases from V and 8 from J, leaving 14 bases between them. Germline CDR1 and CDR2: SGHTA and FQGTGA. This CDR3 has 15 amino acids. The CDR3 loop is CASSLTTSRWDEQFF. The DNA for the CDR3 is TGTGCCAGCAGCTTAACGACTAGTCGGTGGGATGAGCAGTTCTTC.

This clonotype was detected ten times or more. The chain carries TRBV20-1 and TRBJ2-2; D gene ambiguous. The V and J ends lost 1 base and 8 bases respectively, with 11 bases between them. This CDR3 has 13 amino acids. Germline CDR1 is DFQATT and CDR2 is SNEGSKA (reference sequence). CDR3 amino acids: CSARVQGLGELFF. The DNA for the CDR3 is TGCAGTGCTAGAGTCCAAGGGTTAGGGGAGCTGTTTTTT.

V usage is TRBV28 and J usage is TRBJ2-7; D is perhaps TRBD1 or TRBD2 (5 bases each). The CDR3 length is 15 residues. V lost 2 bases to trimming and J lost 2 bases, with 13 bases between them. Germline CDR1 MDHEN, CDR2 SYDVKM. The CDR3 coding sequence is TGTGCCAGCAGTTTAGGGGACGGGGTTACCTACGAGCAGTACTTC. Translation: CASSLGDGVTYEQYF.

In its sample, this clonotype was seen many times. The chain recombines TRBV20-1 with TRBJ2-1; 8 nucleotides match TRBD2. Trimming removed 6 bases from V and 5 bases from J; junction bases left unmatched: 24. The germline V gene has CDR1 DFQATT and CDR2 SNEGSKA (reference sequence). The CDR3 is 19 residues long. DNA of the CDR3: TGCAGTGCCAGCCCAGCGGGAGTAGGAACAGGGTTAAGGAACAATGAGCAGTTCTTC. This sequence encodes CSASPAGVGTGLRNNEQFF.

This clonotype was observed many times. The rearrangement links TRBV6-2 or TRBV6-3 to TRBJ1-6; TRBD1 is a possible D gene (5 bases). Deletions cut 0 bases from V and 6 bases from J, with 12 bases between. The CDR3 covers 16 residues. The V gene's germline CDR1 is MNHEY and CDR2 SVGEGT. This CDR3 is CASSYSPGVGNSPLHF. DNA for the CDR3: TGTGCCAGCAGTTACTCTCCGGGGGTTGGTAATTCACCCCTCCACTTT.